The clone carrying this TCR beta chain has a count of ten or more. What it binds is not known. TCRdb ran MiXCR on the 5' RACE reads and lists one entry per CDR3 protein. The data contain under 300,000 distinct CDR3 sequences, around 7.8% of them singletons. This sample is part of a study of CD8 T cells in ankylosing spondylitis. Notes on the study in general: The authors reported significant enrichment of disease-linked clones in matched ankylosing spondylitis synovial fluid. Prior literature has documented some motif variants in synovial fluid and blood from reactive arthritis. Disease-linked clones bore a CD8+ phenotype, appearing relatively rarely in peripheral blood.

V was pared by 1 base and J by 6 bases, with 13 bases between. Germline CDR1 and CDR2: SGHAT and FQNNGV. This CDR3 is built from 15 residues. This TCR came from a male donor with ankylosing spondylitis or in good health (not recorded which). The chain recombines TRBV11-2 with TRBJ1-5; D gene unclear. The sample was blood, either unsorted or a sorted T cell fraction (not recorded which). The CDR3 DNA follows: TGTGCCAGCAGCTTAGGGCCAGAGGCGACTCAGCCCCAGCATTTT. Its protein is CASSLGPEATQPQHF.